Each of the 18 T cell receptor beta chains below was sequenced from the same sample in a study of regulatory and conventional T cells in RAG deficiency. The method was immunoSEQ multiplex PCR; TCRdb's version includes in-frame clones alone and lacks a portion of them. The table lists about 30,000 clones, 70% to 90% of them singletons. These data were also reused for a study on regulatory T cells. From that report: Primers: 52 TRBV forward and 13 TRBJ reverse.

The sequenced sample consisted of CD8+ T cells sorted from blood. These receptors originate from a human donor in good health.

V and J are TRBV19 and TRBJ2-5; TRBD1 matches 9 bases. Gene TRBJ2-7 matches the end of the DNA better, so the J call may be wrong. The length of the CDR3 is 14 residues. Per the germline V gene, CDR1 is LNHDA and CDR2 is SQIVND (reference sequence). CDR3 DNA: TGTGCCAGTAGTACGGGGACAGGGAACTACGAGCAGTACTTC. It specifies CASSTGTGNYEQYF.

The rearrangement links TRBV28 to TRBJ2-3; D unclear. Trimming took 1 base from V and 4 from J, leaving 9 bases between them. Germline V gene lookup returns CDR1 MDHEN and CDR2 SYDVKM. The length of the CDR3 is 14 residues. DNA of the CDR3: TGTGCCAGCAGTTTATCTCTCCTCCCAGATACGCAGTATTTT. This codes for CASSLSLLPDTQYF. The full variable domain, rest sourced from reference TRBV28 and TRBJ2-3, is DVKVTQSSRYLVKRTGEKVFLECVQDMDHENMFWYRQDPGLGLRLIYFSYDVKMKEKGDIPEGYSVSREKKERFSLILESASTNQTSMYLCASSLSLLPDTQYFGPGTRLTVL.

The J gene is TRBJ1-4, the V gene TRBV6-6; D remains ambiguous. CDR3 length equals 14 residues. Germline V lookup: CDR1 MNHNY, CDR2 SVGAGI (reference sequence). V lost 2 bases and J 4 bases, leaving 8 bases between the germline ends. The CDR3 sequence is CASSYGGHNEKLFF. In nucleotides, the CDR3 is TGTGCCAGCAGTTACGGTGGGCATAATGAAAAACTGTTTTTT.

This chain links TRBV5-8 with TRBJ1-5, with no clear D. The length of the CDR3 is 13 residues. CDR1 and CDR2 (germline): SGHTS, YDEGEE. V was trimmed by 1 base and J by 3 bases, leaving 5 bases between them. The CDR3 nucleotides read TGTGCCAGCAGCTTGAGTAACAATCAGCCCCAGCATTTT. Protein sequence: CASSLSNNQPQHF.

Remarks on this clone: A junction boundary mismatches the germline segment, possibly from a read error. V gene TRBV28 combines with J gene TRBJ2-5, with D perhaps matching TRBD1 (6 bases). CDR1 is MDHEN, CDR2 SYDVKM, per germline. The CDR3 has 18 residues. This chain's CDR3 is CASSLRVTRTAFQGTQYF. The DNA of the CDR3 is TGTGCCAGCAGTTTAAGGGTAACAAGGACAGCCTTTCAAGGGACCCAGTACTTC.

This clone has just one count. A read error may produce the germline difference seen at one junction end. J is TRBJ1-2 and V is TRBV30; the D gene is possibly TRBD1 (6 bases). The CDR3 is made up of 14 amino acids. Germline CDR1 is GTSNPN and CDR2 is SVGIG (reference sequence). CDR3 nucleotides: TGTGCCGGGAGTGTAGGGGGGGTGGGTGATGGCTACACCTTC. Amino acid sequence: CAGSVGGVGDGYTF.

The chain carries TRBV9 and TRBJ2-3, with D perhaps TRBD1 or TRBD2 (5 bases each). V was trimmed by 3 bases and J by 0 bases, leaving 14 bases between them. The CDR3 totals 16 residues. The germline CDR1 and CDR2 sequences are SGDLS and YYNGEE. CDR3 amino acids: CASSALRDQSTDTQYF. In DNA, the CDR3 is TGTGCCAGCAGCGCTCTCCGGGACCAGAGCACAGATACGCAGTATTTT.

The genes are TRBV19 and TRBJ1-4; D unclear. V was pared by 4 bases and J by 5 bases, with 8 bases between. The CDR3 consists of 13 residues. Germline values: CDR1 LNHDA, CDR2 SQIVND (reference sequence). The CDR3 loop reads CASSSGGNEKLFF. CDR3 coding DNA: TGTGCCAGTAGTAGTGGCGGGAATGAAAAACTGTTTTTT.

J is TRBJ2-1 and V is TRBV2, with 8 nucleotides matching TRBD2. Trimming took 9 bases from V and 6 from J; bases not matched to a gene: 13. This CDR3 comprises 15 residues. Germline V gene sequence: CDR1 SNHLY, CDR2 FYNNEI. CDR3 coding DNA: TGTGCCAGGACCTTAGCGGGAAGGGGGGTCAATGAGCAGTTCTTC. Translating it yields CARTLAGRGVNEQFF.

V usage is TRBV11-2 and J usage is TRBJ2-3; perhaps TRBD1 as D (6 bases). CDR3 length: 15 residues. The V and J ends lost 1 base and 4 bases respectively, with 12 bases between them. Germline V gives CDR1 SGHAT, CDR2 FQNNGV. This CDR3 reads CASSLAAGVPDTQYF. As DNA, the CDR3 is TGTGCCAGCAGCTTAGCGGCAGGGGTGCCAGATACGCAGTATTTT.

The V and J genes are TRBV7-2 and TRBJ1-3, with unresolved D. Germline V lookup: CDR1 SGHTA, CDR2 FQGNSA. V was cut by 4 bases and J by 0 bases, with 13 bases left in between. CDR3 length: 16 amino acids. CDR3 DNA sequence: TGTGCCAGCAGCTCTCCCACCCTGGGCTCTGGAAACACCATATATTTT. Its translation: CASSSPTLGSGNTIYF. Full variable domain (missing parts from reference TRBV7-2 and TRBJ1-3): GAGVSQSPSNKVTEKGKDVELRCDPISGHTALYWYRQSLGQGLEFLIYFQGNSAPDKSGLPSDRFSAERTGGSVSTLTIQRTQQEDSAVYLCASSSPTLGSGNTIYFGEGSWLTVV.

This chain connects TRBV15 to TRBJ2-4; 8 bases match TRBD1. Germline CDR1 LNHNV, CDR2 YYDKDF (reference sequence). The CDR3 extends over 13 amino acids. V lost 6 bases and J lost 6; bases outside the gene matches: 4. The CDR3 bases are TGTGCCACCAGAACCGGGACAGGAAACATTCAGTACTTC. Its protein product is CATRTGTGNIQYF. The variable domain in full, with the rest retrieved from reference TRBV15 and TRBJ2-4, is DAMVIQNPRYQVTQFGKPVTLSCSQTLNHNVMYWYQQKSSQAPKLLFHYYDKDFNNEADTPDNFQSRRPNTSFCFLDIRSPGLGDTAMYLCATRTGTGNIQYFGAGTRLSVL.

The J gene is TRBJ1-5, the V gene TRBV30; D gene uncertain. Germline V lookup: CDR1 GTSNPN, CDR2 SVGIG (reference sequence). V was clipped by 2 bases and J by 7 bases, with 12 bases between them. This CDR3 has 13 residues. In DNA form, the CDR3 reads TGTGCCTGGAGTCCCCCGGGAGGGCAGCCCCAGCATTTT. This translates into CAWSPPGGQPQHF.

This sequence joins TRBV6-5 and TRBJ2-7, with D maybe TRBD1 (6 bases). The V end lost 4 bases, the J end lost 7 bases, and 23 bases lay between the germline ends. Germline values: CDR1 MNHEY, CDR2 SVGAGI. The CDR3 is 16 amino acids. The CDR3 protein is CASSSRVRGDGWEQYF. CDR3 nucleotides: TGTGCCAGCAGTTCTCGAGTCAGGGGCGACGGCTGGGAGCAGTACTTC.

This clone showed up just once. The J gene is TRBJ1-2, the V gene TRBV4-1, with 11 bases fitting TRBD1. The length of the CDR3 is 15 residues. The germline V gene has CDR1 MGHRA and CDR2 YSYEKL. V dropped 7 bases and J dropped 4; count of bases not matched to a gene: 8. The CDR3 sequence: CASNGGTGGVYGYTF. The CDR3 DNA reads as TGCGCCAGCAATGGGGGGACAGGGGGTGTCTATGGCTACACCTTC.

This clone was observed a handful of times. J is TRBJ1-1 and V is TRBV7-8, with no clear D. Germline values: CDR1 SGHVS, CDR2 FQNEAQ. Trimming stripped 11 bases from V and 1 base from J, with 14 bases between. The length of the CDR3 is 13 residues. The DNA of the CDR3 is TGTGCCCTCCGGAATTTGGGGAACACTGAAGCTTTCTTT. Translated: CALRNLGNTEAFF.

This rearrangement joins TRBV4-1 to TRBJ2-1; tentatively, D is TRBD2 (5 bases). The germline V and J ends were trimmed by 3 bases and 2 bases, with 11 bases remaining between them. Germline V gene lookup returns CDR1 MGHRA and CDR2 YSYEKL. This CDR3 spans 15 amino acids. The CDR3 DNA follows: TGCGCCAGCAGCCAGAAGGGAGCCACCTACAATGAGCAGTTCTTC. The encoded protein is CASSQKGATYNEQFF.

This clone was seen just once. CDR3 loop: CASSKVCRGHTGELFF. The DNA for the CDR3 is TGTGCCAGCAGCAAAGTTTGTCGGGGTCACACCGGGGAGCTGTTTTTT. This rearrangement joins TRBV21-1 to TRBJ2-2; the table gives TRBD2 as D, unverified against the DNA. TRBV21-1 is tagged as a pseudogene. The CDR3 has 16 amino acids.